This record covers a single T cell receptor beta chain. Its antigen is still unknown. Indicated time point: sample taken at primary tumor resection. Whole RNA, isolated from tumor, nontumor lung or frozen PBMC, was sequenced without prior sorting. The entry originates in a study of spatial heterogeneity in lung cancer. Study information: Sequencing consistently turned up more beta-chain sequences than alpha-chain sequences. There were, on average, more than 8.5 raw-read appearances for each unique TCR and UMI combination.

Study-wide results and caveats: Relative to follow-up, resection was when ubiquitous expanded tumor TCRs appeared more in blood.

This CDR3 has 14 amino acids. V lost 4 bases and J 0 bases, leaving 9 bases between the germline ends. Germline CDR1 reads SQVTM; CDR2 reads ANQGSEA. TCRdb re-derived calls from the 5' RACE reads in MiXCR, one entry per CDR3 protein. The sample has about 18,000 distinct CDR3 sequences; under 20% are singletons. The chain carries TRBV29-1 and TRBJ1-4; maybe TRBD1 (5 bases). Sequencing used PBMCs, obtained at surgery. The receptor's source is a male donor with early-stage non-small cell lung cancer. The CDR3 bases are TGCAGCGTTGGGGACCCTCCAACTAATGAAAAACTGTTTTTT. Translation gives CSVGDPPTNEKLFF.